Below are 21 T cell receptor beta chains sequenced from a single sample in a study of blood T cell repertoires in COVID-19 (dated by TCRdb to the early 2020s). Libraries were prepared through the immunoSEQ multiplex PCR assay. What TCRdb holds here is the immuneACCESS table cut down to in-frame rearrangements. Part of the clones is not present; checked against another copy, under half of the missing clones reflect an unresolved V gene, and the others are unexplained. Within this sample are nearly 200,000 clones, with about 89% of them counted one time only. The leading ten clones occupy about 8.1% of the sample. Sequencing input: PBMCs or T cells enriched from blood (not recorded which). The receptors were sampled from a woman aged 18-29 years who had recovered from COVID-19.

This chain uses TRBV7-2 with TRBJ2-7; 12 bases agree with TRBD2. V shed 4 bases and J 11 bases; nucleotides not matched to a gene: 9. Per germline, CDR1 SGHTA and CDR2 FQGNSA. This CDR3 spans 14 amino acids. In DNA, the CDR3 is TGTGCCAGCAGCTCCCGGACTAGCGGGGACGGGGAGTACTTC. The encoded protein is CASSSRTSGDGEYF.

The V call is TRBV30, the J call TRBJ2-5; maybe TRBD1 (6 bases). Germline CDR1 and CDR2: GTSNPN and SVGIG (reference sequence). This CDR3 is built from 13 residues. V was cut by 2 bases and J by 2 bases, with 9 bases left in between. The CDR3 nucleotides are TGTGCCTGGAGTCCAGGACAGCAAGAGACCCAGTACTTC. Translation: CAWSPGQQETQYF.

The chain joins TRBV24-1 to TRBJ1-1, with D perhaps matching TRBD1 (5 bases). CDR3 length: 12 residues. V lost 4 bases and J 10 bases, leaving 12 bases between the germline ends. Germline V gene data show CDR1 as KGHDR and CDR2 as SFDVKD. CDR3 in DNA: TGTGCCACCAGTGACCCGGGACTAGGAGCTTTCTTT. Its translation is CATSDPGLGAFF.

This sequence joins TRBV19 and TRBJ2-5, with D perhaps matching TRBD1 (6 bases). Trimming cost V 6 bases and J 1 base, with 9 bases left between them. The CDR3 totals 13 residues. CDR1 is LNHDA and CDR2 is SQIVND in the germline V gene (reference sequence). CDR3 nucleotides: TGTGCCAGTAGAGTCAGGGGCCAAGAGACCCAGTACTTC. Translating it yields CASRVRGQETQYF.

The genes are TRBV6-1 and TRBJ1-4; TRBD1 might be the D (6 bases). The CDR3 has 19 residues. The V gene lost 0 bases and the J gene lost 3 bases, with 20 bases spanning the gap. The germline V gene has CDR1 MNHNS and CDR2 SASEGT. DNA of the CDR3: TGTGCCAGCAGTGAAGCGATTCGGGGGGGGGCTCCTTCTAATGAAAAACTGTTTTTT. Protein sequence: CASSEAIRGGAPSNEKLFF.

The chain joins TRBV5-1 to TRBJ1-3; D unclear. Looked up from germline, CDR1 is SGHRS and CDR2 is YFSETQ. This CDR3 spans 15 amino acids. Trimming stripped 0 bases from V and 4 bases from J, with 11 bases between. In DNA form, the CDR3 reads TGCGCCAGCAGCTTGGGCACCGGGATCGGAAACACCATATATTTT. Translating it yields CASSLGTGIGNTIYF.

The chain recombines TRBV9 with TRBJ1-2; 8 positions match TRBD1. The CDR3 loop spans 17 amino acids. Trimming took 0 bases from V and 7 from J; bases not matched to a gene: 14. Germline CDR1 SGDLS, CDR2 YYNGEE. The CDR3 DNA reads TGTGCCAGCAGCGTAGGTAGTACAGGGGGTTCACAAGGTGGCTACACCTTC. Translated: CASSVGSTGGSQGGYTF.

The count of this clone is one. This rearrangement joins TRBV20-1 to TRBJ1-2; no reliable D call. Trimming cost V 3 bases and J 4 bases, with 12 bases left between them. Germline V gene sequence: CDR1 DFQATT, CDR2 SNEGSKA (reference sequence). This CDR3 has 13 residues. The CDR3 region has the DNA TGCAGTGCTAGTATCGCGCTCTCCTATGGCTACACCTTC. Translating it yields CSASIALSYGYTF.

The rearrangement uses TRBV6-1 and TRBJ1-2; weak D call: TRBD1 (5 bases). The CDR3 consists of 12 residues. Deletions cut 2 bases from V and 4 bases from J, with 5 bases between. Germline assignment: CDR1 MNHNS and CDR2 SASEGT. CDR3 in amino acids: CASSEQGYGYTF. The CDR3 coding sequence is TGTGCCAGCAGTGAACAGGGCTATGGCTACACCTTC.

The CDR3 sequence: CASSVQGDQPQHF. In DNA form, the CDR3 reads TGTGCCAGCAGCGTACAGGGGGATCAGCCCCAGCATTTT. This chain joins TRBV7-2 and TRBJ1-5; 8 nucleotides line up with TRBD1. CDR1 SGHTA and CDR2 FQGNSA come from the germline V gene. The CDR3 totals 13 residues. Germline trimming cut 5 bases from V and 5 bases from J; bases unmatched to any gene: 2.

This chain connects TRBV11-3 to TRBJ2-5; possibly TRBD1 for D (7 bases). V was pared by 4 bases and J by 5 bases, with 17 bases between. The CDR3 consists of 15 residues. Germline V gene data show CDR1 as SGHNT and CDR2 as YENEEA. The CDR3 coding sequence is TGTGCCAGCAGCTCCCAGGGGGGCCCGCTCGAGACCCAGTACTTC. This encodes CASSSQGGPLETQYF.

The sample holds many counts of this clone. Other DNA sequences within the sample encode an identical CDR3. The rearrangement uses TRBV2 and TRBJ1-5, with D possibly matching TRBD1 (6 bases). The CDR3 contains 15 residues. Trimming pared 1 base from V and 4 bases from J, leaving 11 bases between. Germline CDR1 SNHLY, CDR2 FYNNEI. CDR3 protein: CASSEVGAGNQPQHF. The CDR3 DNA reads TGTGCCAGCAGTGAAGTGGGGGCAGGGAATCAGCCCCAGCATTTT.

The rearrangement joins TRBV11-3 to TRBJ2-1; 8 bases are a match to TRBD2. Germline V gene sequence: CDR1 SGHNT, CDR2 YENEEA. The CDR3 length is 18 residues. With 4 bases clipped from V and 1 base from J, the junction kept 12 bases outside the gene matches. Here the CDR3 DNA reads TGTGCCAGCAGCTGCCCGTTCGTGGGACTAGGATCCTACAATGAGCAGTTCTTC. Amino acid sequence: CASSCPFVGLGSYNEQFF.

By frequency in the sample, this clone is large (0.1 to 1%). The CDR3 coding sequence is TGTGCCAGCAGCTGGGTACCCGGGTATATAGCTGGGGCCAACGTCCTGACTTTC. It yields the protein CASSWVPGYIAGANVLTF. The chain combines TRBV5-4 with TRBJ2-6; D is unclear. In germline, CDR1 is SGHNT, CDR2 YYREEE (reference sequence). Trimming removed 3 bases from V and 2 bases from J, with 18 bases in between. This CDR3 contains 18 residues.

The rearrangement uses TRBV28 and TRBJ1-1, with 9 bases identical to TRBD1. Unmatched junction bases numbered 14, after V lost 6 bases and J lost 6 bases. This CDR3 has 16 amino acids. CDR1 is MDHEN, CDR2 SYDVKM, per germline. CDR3 amino acids: CASSLPPGTGTPEAFF. Written as DNA, the CDR3 is TGTGCCAGCAGCCTCCCCCCCGGGACAGGGACTCCTGAAGCTTTCTTT. Together with reference TRBV28 and TRBJ1-1, the CDR3 gives the full variable domain: DVKVTQSSRYLVKRTGEKVFLECVQDMDHENMFWYRQDPGLGLRLIYFSYDVKMKEKGDIPEGYSVSREKKERFSLILESASTNQTSMYLCASSLPPGTGTPEAFFGQGTRLTVV.

The CDR3 DNA is TGTGCCATCAGTGAGTTTCAGGACAGGAACTATGGCTACACCTTC. This encodes CAISEFQDRNYGYTF. The V gene is TRBV10-3, the J gene TRBJ1-2, with TRBD1 matching 7 bases. The V segment lost 1 base and the J segment 2 bases; nucleotides outside the gene matches: 4. Per germline, CDR1 ENHRY and CDR2 SYGVKD. The CDR3 is 15 residues long.

This chain connects TRBV11-2 to TRBJ1-3; tentatively, D is TRBD1 (5 bases). This CDR3 has 18 amino acids. The germline V gene encodes CDR1 SGHAT and CDR2 FQNNGV. Trimming removed 5 bases from V and 0 bases from J, with 20 bases in between. The chain's CDR3 is CASSPRYDSPSSGNTIYF. DNA for the CDR3: TGTGCCAGCAGCCCCAGATATGACAGCCCGAGCTCTGGAAACACCATATATTTT.

The V gene is TRBV18, the J gene TRBJ1-2; tentative D call: TRBD1 (6 bases). Germline-derived CDR1 and CDR2 are KGHSH and LQKENI. The V end lost 3 bases, the J end lost 8 bases, and 13 bases lay between the germline ends. This CDR3 region has 13 residues. The CDR3 DNA follows: TGTGCCAGCTCACCGGACAGCGATGGAGGCTACACCTTC. This gives the protein CASSPDSDGGYTF.

The CDR3 loop is CASRPTENEKLFF. The CDR3, as DNA: TGTGCCAGCCGCCCGACAGAGAATGAAAAACTGTTTTTT. The rearrangement joins TRBV12-3 or TRBV12-4 to TRBJ1-4; D is possibly TRBD1 (5 bases). Trimming stripped 8 bases from V and 5 bases from J, with 12 bases between. This CDR3 has 13 residues.

This clone has more than one count but fewer than ten. This rearrangement joins TRBV7-8 to TRBJ1-5, with D maybe TRBD1 (6 bases). Between the trimmed V and J ends, which lost 1 base and 11 bases, there was a span of 12 bases. The CDR3 totals 13 residues. Germline V lookup: CDR1 SGHVS, CDR2 FQNEAQ. The CDR3 bases are TGTGCCAGCAGCTTAGACAGGGTAAGGGCCCAGCATTTT. It specifies CASSLDRVRAQHF.

The chain has TRBV2 and TRBJ1-5; 7 positions agree with TRBD1. Germline V gives CDR1 SNHLY, CDR2 FYNNEI. This CDR3 is built from 15 residues. The trim removed 2 bases at V and 7 bases at J, leaving 8 bases unmatched. CDR3 in DNA: TGTGCCAGCAGTGAACCGACAGGGTTTAGACAGCCCCAGCATTTT. It yields the protein CASSEPTGFRQPQHF.